This passage covers 17 T cell receptor beta chains from one sample sequenced in a study of cytomegalovirus exposure and HLA in healthy donors. PCR was performed using 60 Vbeta and 13 Jbeta primers. TCRdb keeps only in-frame clones here, not all; method: immunoSEQ multiplex PCR. The data contain 200,000 to 250,000 clones, approximately 84% of them seen just once; the ten biggest clones take up roughly 0.58%. Sequenced input: PBMCs. The receptors come from a woman aged 35 to 49 in good health and CMV-seronegative.

The chain uses TRBV7-3 and TRBJ2-7, with 8 bases fitting TRBD2. Germline V gene data show CDR1 as SGHTA and CDR2 as FQGTGA. The CDR3 runs to 13 residues. V shed 3 bases, J shed 3 bases, and the junction held 1 base outside the gene matches. The CDR3 DNA reads TGTGCCAGCAGCTTCGGGGGGGGCTACGAGCAGTACTTC. This gives the protein CASSFGGGYEQYF.

This chain links TRBV9 with TRBJ2-3; D unclear. The CDR3 length is 14 residues. The V gene's germline CDR1 is SGDLS and CDR2 YYNGEE. Trimming stripped 5 bases from V and 2 bases from J, with 12 bases between. CDR3 protein: CASRTNPNTDTQYF. The CDR3 nucleotides read TGTGCCAGCAGAACCAACCCTAACACAGATACGCAGTATTTT. Using reference TRBV9 and TRBJ2-3 for the parts outside the CDR3, the full variable domain is DSGVTQTPKHLITATGQRVTLRCSPRSGDLSVYWYQQSLDQGLQFLIQYYNGEERAKGNILERFSAQQFPDLHSELNLSSLELGDSALYFCASRTNPNTDTQYFGPGTRLTVL.

The chain couples TRBV30 to TRBJ1-6, with a possible D match to TRBD1 (5 bases). The CDR3 has 13 amino acids. Looked up from germline, CDR1 is GTSNPN and CDR2 is SVGIG (reference sequence). V was clipped by 2 bases and J by 8 bases, with 10 bases between them. CDR3 DNA: TGTGCCTGGAGTCAGGGTTTGGATTCACCCCTCCACTTT. Amino acids: CAWSQGLDSPLHF.

The chain carries TRBV4-1 and TRBJ1-1; TRBD1 agrees at 8 bases. With 2 bases clipped from V and 4 bases from J, the junction kept 3 bases outside the gene matches. This CDR3 is built from 14 residues. Germline V CDR1 and CDR2: MGHRA, YSYEKL. CDR3 sequence: CASSQTTGGTEAFF. In nucleotides, the CDR3 is TGCGCCAGCAGCCAAACAACAGGGGGCACTGAAGCTTTCTTT.

The chain recombines TRBV2 with TRBJ2-7; 11 nucleotides match TRBD2. V trimming: 4 bases; J trimming: 5 bases; junction bases outside the gene matches: 7. Germline V CDR1 and CDR2: SNHLY, FYNNEI. The CDR3 totals 15 residues. CDR3 residues: CASSAGTSGLDEQYF. The CDR3 bases are TGTGCCAGCAGTGCCGGGACTAGCGGACTAGACGAGCAGTACTTC.

The V and J genes are TRBV2 and TRBJ1-5, with D perhaps matching TRBD1 (5 bases). Germline CDR1 is SNHLY and CDR2 is FYNNEI. V lost 0 bases, J lost 5 bases, and 11 bases lay in between. CDR3 length: 15 residues. The CDR3 loop reads CASSEAGGSHQPQHF. The DNA of the CDR3 is TGTGCCAGCAGTGAAGCGGGGGGGTCCCATCAGCCCCAGCATTTT.

This chain uses TRBV2 with TRBJ2-2, with 9 bases fitting TRBD1. The CDR3 loop spans 16 amino acids. CDR1 is SNHLY and CDR2 is FYNNEI in the germline V gene. Losses at the gene ends were 10 bases for V and 4 bases for J; bases not matched to a gene: 13. CDR3 in amino acids: CAINPRDRAATGELFF. In DNA, the CDR3 is TGTGCCATCAACCCCCGGGACAGGGCGGCCACCGGGGAGCTGTTTTTT.

This clone was counted a few times. The J gene is TRBJ1-1, the V gene TRBV28, with D hard to call. This CDR3 has 13 amino acids. With 4 bases removed from V and 2 bases from J, the gap between germline ends came to 8 bases. Germline loops: CDR1 MDHEN, CDR2 SYDVKM. As DNA, the CDR3 is TGTGCCAGCAGTTCTGTCAGTAACACTGAAGCTTTCTTT. Its translation: CASSSVSNTEAFF.

J is TRBJ2-7 and V is TRBV4-2, with 11 bases fitting TRBD2. CDR1 is LGHNA, CDR2 YNFKEQ, per germline. The CDR3 extends over 16 amino acids. The V gene end was trimmed by 3 bases and the J gene end by 5 bases; junction bases not matched to a gene: 9. Here the CDR3 DNA reads TGTGCCAGCAGCCATCCCGTTTTAGCGGGGGGGCACGAGCAGTACTTC. It specifies CASSHPVLAGGHEQYF.

This clone was seen a few times. The chain recombines TRBV28 with TRBJ1-1, with unresolved D. V lost 5 bases to trimming and J lost 1 base, with 8 bases between them. CDR3 length: 13 amino acids. Germline V lookup: CDR1 MDHEN, CDR2 SYDVKM. The DNA of the CDR3 is TGTGCCAGCAGTCTCCTCGGGAACACTGAAGCTTTCTTT. It yields the protein CASSLLGNTEAFF.

The chain recombines TRBV2 with TRBJ2-1; tentatively, D is TRBD2 (6 bases). Trimming took off 7 bases at V and 9 bases at J, with 16 bases between the two ends. CDR1 and CDR2 from the germline V gene are SNHLY and FYNNEI. CDR3 length: 13 residues. The CDR3 DNA sequence: TGTGCCAGCACAGGTGGGGGAGGTGGTGAGCAGTTCTTC. Translated, it gives CASTGGGGGEQFF.

CDR3 in DNA: TGCGCCAGCAGCCAAGAGTCCCTGGCAGGGCAGACCTATGGCTACACCTTC. It specifies CASSQESLAGQTYGYTF. The genes are TRBV4-1 and TRBJ1-2; possibly TRBD1 for D (5 bases). Germline-derived CDR1 and CDR2 are MGHRA and YSYEKL. The V and J ends lost 0 bases and 4 bases respectively, with 18 bases between them. This CDR3 is built from 17 residues.

The genes are TRBV19 and TRBJ2-4, with D tentatively TRBD1 (6 bases). V lost 3 bases to trimming and J lost 7 bases, with 10 bases between them. The CDR3 length is 13 residues. Germline CDR1 reads LNHDA; CDR2 reads SQIVND (reference sequence). The CDR3 here is CASSIRGWNIQYF. The CDR3, as DNA: TGTGCCAGTAGTATCAGGGGATGGAACATTCAGTACTTC.

This clone was observed a few times. The V and J genes are TRBV7-3 and TRBJ1-6, with a possible D match to TRBD1 (5 bases). This CDR3 region has 13 residues. Germline V gene data show CDR1 as SGHTA and CDR2 as FQGTGA. Trimming cost V 8 bases and J 9 bases, with 14 bases left between them. The CDR3 sequence: CASASGFSSPLHF. As DNA, the CDR3 is TGTGCCAGCGCATCAGGGTTCAGTTCACCCCTCCACTTT. Using reference TRBV7-3 and TRBJ1-6 for the parts outside the CDR3, the full variable domain is GAGVSQTPSNKVTEKGKYVELRCDPISGHTALYWYRQSLGQGPEFLIYFQGTGAADDSGLPNDRFFAVRPEGSVSTLKIQRTERGDSAVYLCASASGFSSPLHFGNGTRLTVT.

In DNA form, the CDR3 reads TGTGCCAGCAGCCGGGAGCCCATAATGAACACTGAAGCTTTCTTT. This translates into CASSREPIMNTEAFF. This chain connects TRBV5-4 to TRBJ1-1; no firm D call. Looked up from germline, CDR1 is SGHNT and CDR2 is YYREEE (reference sequence). The V end lost 4 bases, the J end lost 0 bases, and 13 bases lay between the germline ends. This CDR3 has 15 residues.

This chain joins TRBV11-2 and TRBJ2-1, with TRBD1 matching 7 bases. CDR3 length equals 16 residues. The V segment lost 5 bases and the J segment 4 bases; nucleotides outside the gene matches: 11. From germline, CDR1 is SGHAT and CDR2 FQNNGV. The DNA of the CDR3 is TGTGCCAGCAGCCCGAGCCAGGGGACAGAATACAATGAGCAGTTCTTC. It yields the protein CASSPSQGTEYNEQFF.

The chain is built from TRBV6-6 and TRBJ1-5, with D hard to call. Germline CDR1 MNHNY, CDR2 SVGAGI (reference sequence). Trimming stripped 0 bases from V and 5 bases from J, with 14 bases between. This CDR3 is 16 amino acids long. The CDR3 protein is CASSYSMGGGDQPQHF. The CDR3, as DNA: TGTGCCAGCAGTTACTCAATGGGAGGCGGAGATCAGCCCCAGCATTTT.